This T cell receptor (beta chain) is drawn from a study of long-term antiretroviral therapy in people with HIV. The wider study: First collections came about a decade before the 2015 immediate-ART recommendation.

Sequencing used immunoSEQ v3.0 at survey level. Generated by immunoSEQ multiplex PCR, the TCRdb table keeps only in-frame clones and is missing some. The repertoire holds 25,000 or so clones, with around 80% as singletons. Per the germline V gene, CDR1 is SGHVS and CDR2 is FNYEAQ. The CDR3 length is 15 residues. The V segment lost 3 bases and the J segment 4 bases; nucleotides outside the gene matches: 8. Sequences were derived from unsorted PBMCs, sampled 1.5 years before starting antiretroviral therapy. The chain links TRBV7-6 to TRBJ2-5; the match to TRBD1 covers 7 bases. The TCR originated in a young man with HIV. In nucleotides, the CDR3 is TGTGCCAGCAGCTTCGACCCCGACAGGGCAGAGACCCAGTACTTC. Translating gives CASSFDPDRAETQYF. Supplemented by reference TRBV7-6 and TRBJ2-5, the full variable domain reads GAGVSQSPRYKVTKRGQDVALRCDPISGHVSLYWYRQALGQGPEFLTYFNYEAQQDKSGLPNDRFSAERPEGSISTLTIQRTEQRDSAMYRCASSFDPDRAETQYFGPGTRLLVL.